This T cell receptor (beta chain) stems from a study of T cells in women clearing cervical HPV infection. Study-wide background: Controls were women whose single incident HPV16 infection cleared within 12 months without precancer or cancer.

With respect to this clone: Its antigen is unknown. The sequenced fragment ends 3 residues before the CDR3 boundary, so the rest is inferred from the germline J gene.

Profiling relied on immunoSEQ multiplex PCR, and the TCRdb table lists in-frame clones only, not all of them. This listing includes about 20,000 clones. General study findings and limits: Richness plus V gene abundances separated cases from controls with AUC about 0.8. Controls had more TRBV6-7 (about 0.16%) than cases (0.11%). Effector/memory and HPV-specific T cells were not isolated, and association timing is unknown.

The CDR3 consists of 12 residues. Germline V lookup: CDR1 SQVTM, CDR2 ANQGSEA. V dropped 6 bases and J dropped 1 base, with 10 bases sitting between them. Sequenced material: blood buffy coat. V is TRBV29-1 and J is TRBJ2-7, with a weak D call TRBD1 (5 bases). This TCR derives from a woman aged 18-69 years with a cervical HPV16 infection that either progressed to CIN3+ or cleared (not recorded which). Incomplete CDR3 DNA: TGCAGCGTAGCGACAGTTTCCTACGAG. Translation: CSVATVSYE. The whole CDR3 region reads CSVATVSYEQYF.